This TCR beta chain was sequenced in a study of shared clonotypes between healthy human individuals. This clone has only one observation. The ends were cut back, 6 bases at V and 9 bases at J, with 21 bases in the middle. This CDR3 contains 15 residues. CDR1 is MNHEY, CDR2 SVGAGI, per germline. Method: immunoSEQ multiplex PCR; TCRdb's copy keeps in-frame clones and lacks some. The sample includes about 990,000 clones, roughly 74% of them seen just once. Sequencing was performed on memory CD4+ T cells from PBMCs. Indicated subset: CD45RA-negative fraction. The clonotype comes from a man in his late teens or twenties in good health. Some clones in this sample may be carry-over from other donors' samples. This chain links TRBV6-5 with TRBJ1-5, with a tentative D call TRBD1 (5 bases). The CDR3 DNA sequence: TGTGCCAGCAGACCCCAGGGAGGCGTGGGGGGGCCCCAGCATTTT. Amino acids: CASRPQGGVGGPQHF.